This passage covers 27 T cell receptor beta chains from one sample sequenced in a study of T cells after yellow fever vaccination. In TCRdb, the 5' RACE reads were re-called with MiXCR into one record per CDR3 protein. The table includes a few hundred thousand distinct CDR3 sequences, approximately 10% detected once. Sequencing used PBMCs, obtained on the day of the first yellow fever vaccination. The source of these receptors is a man aged 18 to 30 who received the YFV17D yellow fever vaccine.

This chain connects TRBV20-1 to TRBJ2-7, with TRBD1 matching over 9 bases. Trimming at V came to 2 bases and at J to 6 bases, leaving 11 bases not matched to a gene. The CDR3 has 15 residues. The germline V gene has CDR1 DFQATT and CDR2 SNEGSKA (reference sequence). The CDR3 spells CSARPPRTGDVEQYF. CDR3 in DNA: TGCAGTGCTAGACCACCCAGGACAGGGGACGTCGAGCAGTACTTC.

This chain joins TRBV6-2 or TRBV6-3 and TRBJ2-7; no definite D call. CDR3 length equals 15 residues. Germline V CDR1 and CDR2: MNHEY, SVGEGT. Trimming shortened V by 4 bases and J by 2 bases, and 15 bases separated the two germline ends. CDR3 sequence (DNA): TGTGCCAGCAGTTTAACGTACTCCCCGACCTACGAGCAGTACTTC. Translating it yields CASSLTYSPTYEQYF.

This chain joins TRBV12-3 or TRBV12-4 and TRBJ1-4, with 8 nucleotides matching TRBD1. This CDR3 is built from 17 residues. V dropped 3 bases and J dropped 4; count of bases not matched to a gene: 10. In DNA, the CDR3 is TGTGCCAGCAGTTTCCAGGGGGCCGGTCGCGTTAATGAAAAACTGTTTTTT. It is translated as CASSFQGAGRVNEKLFF.

This clonotype was detected many times. V is TRBV12-3 or TRBV12-4 and J is TRBJ1-6; 7 bases agree with TRBD1. The ends lost 4 bases at V and 8 bases at J; junction bases unmatched: 2. CDR3 length: 13 residues. The CDR3 loop is CASSWDRDSPLHF. CDR3 nucleotide sequence: TGTGCCAGCAGTTGGGACAGAGATTCACCCCTCCACTTT.

This chain links TRBV14 with TRBJ2-2; D gene unclear. Trimming took off 1 base at V and 3 bases at J, with 12 bases between the two ends. In germline, CDR1 is SGHDN, CDR2 FVKESK. The CDR3 is 16 amino acids. The DNA of the CDR3 is TGTGCCAGCAGCCAAGGACCCAGCCCGTACACCGGGGAGCTGTTTTTT. Translated: CASSQGPSPYTGELFF.

There are a few counts of this clonotype. Here the CDR3 DNA reads TGTGCCAGCAGCTTTTATCTCGGGACGGGCGGGATGAACACTGAAGCTTTCTTT. Its protein product is CASSFYLGTGGMNTEAFF. This chain connects TRBV11-2 to TRBJ1-1, with a possible D match to TRBD1 (5 bases). CDR3 length: 18 amino acids. CDR1 SGHAT and CDR2 FQNNGV come from the germline V gene. V was pared by 3 bases and J by 0 bases, with 20 bases between.

This clonotype was counted a few times. The chain couples TRBV4-1 to TRBJ2-2; TRBD1 matches 8 bases. The V segment lost 1 base and the J segment 4 bases; nucleotides outside the gene matches: 5. Germline CDR1 and CDR2: MGHRA and YSYEKL. The CDR3 extends over 16 amino acids. The CDR3 DNA sequence: TGCGCCAGCAGCCAAGCGGCAGGGGGCGGCACCGGGGAGCTGTTTTTT. It yields the protein CASSQAAGGGTGELFF.

This clonotype occurred a few times. The DNA of the CDR3 is TGTGCTAGTGGTTTGGTCGGGGCGTCTTTCTTT. Translation: CASGLVGASFF. V gene TRBV12-5 combines with J gene TRBJ1-1; D might be TRBD1 (5 bases). Germline V gene data show CDR1 as LGHNT and CDR2 as FRNRAP. The CDR3 has 11 residues. V shed 0 bases and J shed 12 bases, with 8 bases lying between them. The full variable domain, with the rest looked up from reference TRBV12-5 and TRBJ1-1, is DARVTQTPRHKVTEMGQEVTMRCQPILGHNTVFWYRQTMMQGLELLAYFRNRAPLDDSGMPKDRFSAEMPDATLATLKIQPSEPRDSAVYFCASGLVGASFFGQGTRLTVV.

The CDR3 DNA reads as TGCGCCAGCAGACTAGTCCTAGGCTCCTACAATGAGCAGTTCTTC. Translated: CASRLVLGSYNEQFF. The chain carries TRBV5-1 and TRBJ2-1; a weak D match, TRBD2 (5 bases). V lost 5 bases and J lost 0, with 12 bases in between. Looked up from germline, CDR1 is SGHRS and CDR2 is YFSETQ. The CDR3 length is 15 residues. Based on the CDR3 plus reference TRBV5-1 and TRBJ2-1, the full variable domain is KAGVTQTPRYLIKTRGQQVTLSCSPISGHRSVSWYQQTPGQGLQFLFEYFSETQRNKGNFPGRFSGRQFSNSRSEMNVSTLELGDSALYLCASRLVLGSYNEQFFGPGTRLTVL.

The rearrangement joins TRBV29-1 to TRBJ2-3; tentatively, D is TRBD2 (6 bases). V was trimmed by 7 bases and J by 0 bases, leaving 11 bases between them. The CDR3 sequence is 13 residues long. In germline, CDR1 is SQVTM, CDR2 ANQGSEA. The CDR3 DNA reads as TGCAGCGACCGGGACTCAAGCACAGATACGCAGTATTTT. It is translated as CSDRDSSTDTQYF.

The genes are TRBV6-2 or TRBV6-3 and TRBJ2-7, with D maybe TRBD1 (6 bases). Trimming pared 5 bases from V and 2 bases from J, leaving 10 bases between. Germline CDR1 and CDR2: MNHEY and SVGEGT. This CDR3 contains 13 residues. CDR3: CASSTGTTYEQYV. CDR3 DNA sequence: TGTGCCAGCAGTACCGGGACAACCTACGAGCAGTACGTC.

The chain combines TRBV20-1 with TRBJ2-4; tentative D call: TRBD2 (6 bases). This CDR3 has 15 amino acids. Germline lookup yields CDR1 DFQATT and CDR2 SNEGSKA (reference sequence). V lost 5 bases, J lost 0 bases, and 14 bases lay in between. DNA for the CDR3: TGCAGTGCTCCACCCGGGGGACTAGCCAAAAACATTCAGTACTTC. Protein sequence: CSAPPGGLAKNIQYF.

The V gene is TRBV28, the J gene TRBJ2-1; a possible D gene is TRBD2 (6 bases). The CDR3 covers 14 residues. Trimming left V 3 bases short and J 6 bases short, with 12 bases between. Germline lookup yields CDR1 MDHEN and CDR2 SYDVKM. The CDR3: CASSLGGRVNEQFF. CDR3 nucleotide sequence: TGTGCCAGCAGTTTGGGGGGAAGGGTCAATGAGCAGTTCTTC.

This clonotype came up a few times. The chain links TRBV12-3 or TRBV12-4 to TRBJ2-6, with D possibly being TRBD2 (5 bases). Trimming took off 5 bases at V and 0 bases at J, with 14 bases between the two ends. CDR3 size: 17 residues. CDR3 sequence reads: CASSPGVGISGANVLTF. The DNA for the CDR3 is TGTGCCAGCAGTCCCGGGGTGGGAATCTCTGGGGCCAACGTCCTGACTTTC.

This clonotype was seen at least ten times. The chain joins TRBV12-3 or TRBV12-4 to TRBJ2-1, with 12 bases lining up with TRBD2. The trim removed 5 bases at V and 4 bases at J, leaving 0 bases unmatched. The CDR3 contains 14 residues. CDR3 sequence reads: CASSGLAGYNEQFF. The CDR3 DNA reads as TGTGCCAGCAGTGGACTAGCGGGGTACAATGAGCAGTTCTTC.

Only a few counts were recorded for this clonotype. The V call is TRBV5-1, the J call TRBJ2-7; D gene uncertain. V lost 2 bases to trimming and J lost 4 bases, with 16 bases between them. Per germline, CDR1 SGHRS and CDR2 YFSETQ. The CDR3 is 15 amino acids. This CDR3 is CASSLVTGPTYEQYF. CDR3 nucleotide sequence: TGCGCCAGCAGCTTAGTTACCGGGCCTACGTACGAGCAGTACTTC.

This sequence joins TRBV28 and TRBJ2-3; 7 bases match TRBD1. The CDR3 has 15 residues. Germline CDR1 and CDR2: MDHEN and SYDVKM. The junction had 7 bases not matched to a gene; V was cut back by 5 bases and J by 2 bases. The CDR3 nucleotides are TGTGCCAGCAGTCCGACTGACAGGGACACAGATACGCAGTATTTT. Translation gives CASSPTDRDTDTQYF. Complete variable domain (other parts from reference TRBV28 and TRBJ2-3): DVKVTQSSRYLVKRTGEKVFLECVQDMDHENMFWYRQDPGLGLRLIYFSYDVKMKEKGDIPEGYSVSREKKERFSLILESASTNQTSMYLCASSPTDRDTDTQYFGPGTRLTVL.

The chain has TRBV10-3 and TRBJ2-7; 10 bases fit TRBD2. This CDR3 has 16 residues. Germline V gene sequence: CDR1 ENHRY, CDR2 SYGVKD. The J segment lost 6 bases and the V segment lost 1 base, leaving 9 bases of the junction unmatched. CDR3 nucleotides: TGTGCCATCAGTGAGTATTTGAGCGGGGGGGCTGGCGAGCAGTACGTC. Its translation: CAISEYLSGGAGEQYV.

This clonotype was seen at least ten times. CDR3 amino acids: CASTQAAGAGNEQFF. For the CDR3, the DNA is TGTGCCAGCACCCAAGCGGCTGGAGCGGGGAATGAGCAGTTCTTC. This chain connects TRBV12-3 or TRBV12-4 to TRBJ2-1; the match to TRBD2 covers 7 bases. The CDR3 consists of 15 residues. The junction had 13 bases not matched to a gene; V was cut back by 7 bases and J by 7 bases.

This CDR3 reads CSAPRQGFGNEQFF. CDR3 DNA: TGCAGTGCACCCAGACAGGGGTTTGGAAATGAGCAGTTCTTC. This chain connects TRBV20-1 to TRBJ2-1; 8 positions match TRBD1. The V gene end was trimmed by 6 bases and the J gene end by 7 bases; junction bases not matched to a gene: 11. From germline, CDR1 is DFQATT and CDR2 SNEGSKA (reference sequence). The CDR3 spans 14 residues.

This clonotype was detected a few times. V is TRBV18 and J is TRBJ2-1; a weak D match, TRBD1 (5 bases). CDR3 length: 15 residues. V lost 2 bases to trimming and J lost 3 bases, with 11 bases between them. Germline CDR1 KGHSH, CDR2 LQKENI. The CDR3 reads CASSPGHENYNEQFF. The DNA for the CDR3 is TGTGCCAGCTCACCAGGACACGAAAACTACAATGAGCAGTTCTTC.

A few counts support this clonotype. As DNA, the CDR3 is TGCAGTGCTCCCCTACAGACTAGCACAGATACGCAGTATTTT. The encoded protein is CSAPLQTSTDTQYF. J is TRBJ2-3 and V is TRBV20-1; the D is unclear. The V end lost 5 bases, the J end lost 0 bases, and 12 bases lay between the germline ends. CDR1 is DFQATT and CDR2 is SNEGSKA in the germline V gene (reference sequence). The CDR3 has 14 amino acids.

This clonotype was counted only a few times. This chain links TRBV25-1 with TRBJ2-3; tentative D call: TRBD2 (5 bases). Germline CDR1 and CDR2: MGHDK and SYGVNS. V gave up 6 bases and J gave up 1 base, with 17 bases separating them. The CDR3 is 16 residues long. The CDR3 protein is CASSPAAARGTDTQYF. CDR3 DNA sequence: TGTGCCAGCAGCCCAGCGGCAGCTCGGGGCACAGATACGCAGTATTTT.

The J gene is TRBJ1-2, the V gene TRBV6-2 or TRBV6-3; D may be TRBD1 (5 bases). The V end was cut by 2 bases, the J end by 2 bases, with 9 bases between. Germline CDR1 is MNHEY and CDR2 is SVGEGT. CDR3 length: 14 amino acids. The DNA of the CDR3 is TGTGCCAGCAGTTACGTGGGACTCAACTATGGCTACACCTTC. Protein: CASSYVGLNYGYTF.

The table lists this clonotype with a few counts. The rearrangement links TRBV18 to TRBJ2-2, with D possibly matching TRBD2 (5 bases). This CDR3 contains 13 residues. In germline, CDR1 is KGHSH, CDR2 LQKENI. The ends were cut back, 3 bases at V and 7 bases at J, with 9 bases in the middle. This CDR3 reads CASSPARGGELFF. The CDR3 nucleotides read TGTGCCAGCTCACCGGCCCGGGGCGGGGAGCTGTTTTTT.

The CDR3: CASSLSGGPETQYF. The CDR3 nucleotides read TGTGCCAGCAGCCTTTCGGGGGGGCCGGAGACCCAGTACTTC. The chain couples TRBV4-2 to TRBJ2-5, with 8 bases that match TRBD2. There are 14 residues in the CDR3. Germline CDR1 reads LGHNA; CDR2 reads YNFKEQ. The V gene end was trimmed by 4 bases and the J gene end by 5 bases; junction bases not matched to a gene: 6.

This clonotype was seen a handful of times. The chain has TRBV3-1 and TRBJ1-5; D unclear. CDR3 size: 13 residues. Trimming removed 3 bases from V and 7 bases from J, with 10 bases in between. Germline assignment: CDR1 LGHDT and CDR2 YNNKEL (reference sequence). As DNA, the CDR3 is TGTGCCAGCAGCCAGACGGACCGCCAGCCCCAGCATTTT. Residues: CASSQTDRQPQHF.